The T cell receptor (beta chain) under discussion was sequenced for a study of shared clonotypes between healthy human individuals (dated by TCRdb to about 2020). Broadly, across the study: The cohort comprised a couple of women and a few men aged 18 to 49 years. Per donor, leukapheresis produced somewhere between about 0.85 and 8.9 billion PBMCs. To increase sequencing depth and limit assay-specific biases, TCR repertoire library preparation and sequencing were carried out by different laboratories using diverse techniques. To estimate repertoire size and how much clonotype sharing occurs between individuals, the study deeply sequenced the blood TCR repertoires of several healthy adults. Per donor, three plates each were used for CD4 naive and CD4 memory, two for CD8 naive, and one for CD8 memory.

The donors were healthy, HIV-negative adults with no recently reported acute infections or vaccinations. All donors were Caucasian adults living in Nashville, Tennessee, USA. CD4+ T cells were enriched through magnetic negative selection, after which naive cells were positively selected on CD45RA and the remaining negative fraction served as the memory subset. Blood was collected by leukapheresis, and PBMCs were isolated by Ficoll-Histopaque density gradient centrifugation and then cryopreserved in liquid nitrogen vapor phase. Analytical flow cytometry was used to check the purity and quantity of each magnetically sorted T cell population. Genomic DNA was isolated from each sorted fraction and quantified by UV absorbance on a Nanodrop 2000c. Worth noting for this clone: Its antigen is unknown. Base qualities are missing; no much larger clone stands one base away.

Using the deep immunoSEQ assay, multiplex PCR amplified TCR CDR3 regions from genomic DNA. Extracted genomic DNA from each cell subset was spread evenly across all wells of several immunoSEQ 96-well plates, with each plate serving as a replicate. Each replicate PCR for sorted subsets received roughly 0.2 ug genomic DNA, equal to roughly 33,000 T cell genomes. Purified libraries were measured with a Qubit 3.0 fluorometer, size-checked on a Bioanalyzer 2100, and measured again with the KAPA Library Quantification kit. A separate single-read 150-cycle Illumina NextSeq 550 flow cell was used to sequence each immunoSEQ 96-well plate. From the authors' description of their analysis: Because the immunoSEQ output included only junctional sequences and no quality scores, the filtering could not be the same as the filtering used for full-length reads. Sequences were annotated with PyIR, a Python wrapper for IgBLAST v1.9, and V/J genes and CDR3 were assigned using IMGT germline references. Reads were filtered out if the reads had weak V/J assignments (E-value above 1e-6), no CDR3, stop codons, out-of-frame junctions, or ambiguous translated residues. A V3J clonotype was defined by an identical inferred V gene, J gene, and CDR3 amino acid sequence. The percentage overlap between two repertoires was calculated by dividing the number of shared unique clonotypes by the size of the smaller repertoire. Three approaches were used to assess repertoire richness: RTK rarefaction, the Chao1 estimator, and Recon v2.1 estimates of unobserved clonotypes. For all TCRbeta clonotypes obtained by the gDNA method from four donors, generation probabilities were computed with OLGA. TCRdb limited this immuneACCESS table to in-frame rearrangements with V and J called. A share of clones is missing; checked studies link under half to unresolved V genes, and the rest is unexplained. V, J and clone size are taken as reported in that table, and D and trimming were inferred from the DNA itself. For this sample the table gives 1,400,000 or so clones, of which approximately 98.5% were detected only once. In total, the top ten clones hold around 0.33% of the sample.

Results the study describes overall, beyond this receptor: Roughly 5.2% of naive CD4, 3.5% of naive CD8, around 2.3% of memory CD4, and more than 0.35% of memory CD8 clonotypes were shared across several donors. Even with the large sequencing depth, rarefaction of the sorted-subset datasets indicated that sequencing was incomplete. Naive subsets generally had larger estimated clonotype richness than memory subsets did. Sampling was limited to blood, and TCR repertoires in tissue likely differ from TCR repertoires in blood. Pairwise subsampling led to the expectation that sequencing depth would affect the degree of clonotype sharing among donors. Clonotypes shared by all four sorted-subset donors showed higher generation probabilities than non-shared clonotypes. Because the study included only a small number of donors, the genetic and exposure-history diversity represented was limited.

The CDR3 measures 15 amino acids from cysteine to phenylalanine. Just the 45-base CDR3 DNA is kept, in frame starting at base 1. V lost 6 bases and J lost 5 bases, and the count of bases not matched to a germline gene is 7. Based on the germline V gene, the CDR1 and CDR2 sequences are SGHTA and FQGTGA. The origin of this receptor is a man under 40 in good health. Sequenced material: naive CD4+ T cells sorted from blood. The cell subset or site label, as the study defines it: CD45RA+ positively selected. The chain is encoded by TRBV7-3 joined to TRBJ2-2; 9 middle bases align to TRBD1. The CDR3 has the sequence CASRPGTGRTGELFF. The DNA sequence is as follows: TGTGCCAGCAGACCCGGGACAGGGAGAACCGGGGAGCTGTTTTTT.